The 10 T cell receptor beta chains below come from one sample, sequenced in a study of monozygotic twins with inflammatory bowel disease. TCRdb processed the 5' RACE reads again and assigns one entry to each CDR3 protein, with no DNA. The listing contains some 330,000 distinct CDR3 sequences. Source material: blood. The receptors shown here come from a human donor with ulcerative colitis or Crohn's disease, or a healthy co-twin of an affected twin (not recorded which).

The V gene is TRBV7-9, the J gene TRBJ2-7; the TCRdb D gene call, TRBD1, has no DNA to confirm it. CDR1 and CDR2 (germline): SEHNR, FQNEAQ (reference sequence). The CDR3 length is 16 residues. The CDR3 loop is CASSLPQGAEGSEQYF.

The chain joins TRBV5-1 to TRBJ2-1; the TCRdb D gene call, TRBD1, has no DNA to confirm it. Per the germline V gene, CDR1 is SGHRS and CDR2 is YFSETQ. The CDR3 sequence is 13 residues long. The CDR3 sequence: CASSLQGWDEQFF.

This CDR3 is CSARVPREDQPQHF. V and J are TRBV20-1 and TRBJ1-5. CDR1 and CDR2 (germline): DFQATT, SNEGSKA (reference sequence). This CDR3 is 14 amino acids long.

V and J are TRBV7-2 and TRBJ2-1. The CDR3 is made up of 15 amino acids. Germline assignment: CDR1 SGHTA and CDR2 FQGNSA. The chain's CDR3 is CASSLAGVAYNEQFF. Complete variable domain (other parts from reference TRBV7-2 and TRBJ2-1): GAGVSQSPSNKVTEKGKDVELRCDPISGHTALYWYRQSLGQGLEFLIYFQGNSAPDKSGLPSDRFSAERTGGSVSTLTIQRTQQEDSAVYLCASSLAGVAYNEQFFGPGTRLTVL.

CDR3 sequence: CASSQDEGRVYEQYF. This chain joins TRBV4-1 and TRBJ2-7; TCRdb reports TRBD2, a call that lacks DNA to check it against. This CDR3 region has 15 residues. Germline CDR1 reads MGHRA; CDR2 reads YSYEKL.

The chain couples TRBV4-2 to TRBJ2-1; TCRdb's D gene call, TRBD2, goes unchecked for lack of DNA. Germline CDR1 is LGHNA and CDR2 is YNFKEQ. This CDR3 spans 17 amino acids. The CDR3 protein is CASSQASGRASHNEQFF.

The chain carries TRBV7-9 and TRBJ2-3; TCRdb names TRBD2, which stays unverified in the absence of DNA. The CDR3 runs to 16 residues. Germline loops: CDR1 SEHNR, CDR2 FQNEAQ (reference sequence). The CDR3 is CASSLARPLVTDTQYF.

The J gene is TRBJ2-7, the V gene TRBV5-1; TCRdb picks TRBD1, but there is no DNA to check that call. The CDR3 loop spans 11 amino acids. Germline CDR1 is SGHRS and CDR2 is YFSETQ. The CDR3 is CASNQGPEQYF.

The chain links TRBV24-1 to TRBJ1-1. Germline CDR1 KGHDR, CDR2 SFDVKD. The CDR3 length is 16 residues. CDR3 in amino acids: CATSDNDWQGNTEAFF.

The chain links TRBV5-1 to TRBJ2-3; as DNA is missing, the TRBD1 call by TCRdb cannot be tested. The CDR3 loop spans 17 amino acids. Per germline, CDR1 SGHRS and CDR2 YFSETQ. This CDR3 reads CASSNPSQGARVDTQYF.